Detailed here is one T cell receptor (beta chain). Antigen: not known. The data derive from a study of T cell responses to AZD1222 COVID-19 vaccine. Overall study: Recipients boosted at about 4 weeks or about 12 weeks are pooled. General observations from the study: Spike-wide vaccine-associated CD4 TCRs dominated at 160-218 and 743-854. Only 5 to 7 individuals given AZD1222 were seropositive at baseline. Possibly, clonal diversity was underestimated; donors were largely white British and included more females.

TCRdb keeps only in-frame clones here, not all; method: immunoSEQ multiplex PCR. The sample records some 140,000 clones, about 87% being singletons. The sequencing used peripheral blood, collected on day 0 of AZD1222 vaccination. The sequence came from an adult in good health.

CDR3 sequence (DNA): TGTGCCAGCAGCTTAGGGGGACTAGCCGCCGCAGATACGCAGTATTTT. Translated: CASSLGGLAAADTQYF. This chain links TRBV7-8 with TRBJ2-3, with 9 bases aligning to TRBD2. V was pared by 1 base and J by 4 bases, with 6 bases of the junction left unmatched. CDR1 and CDR2 from the germline V gene are SGHVS and FQNEAQ. The CDR3 is made up of 16 amino acids.